Sequencing of this T cell receptor beta chain was carried out in a study of cytomegalovirus exposure and HLA in healthy donors. Background on the study: When roughly 420 donors were genotyped, 81% of them were found to fall in the Caucasian-associated ancestry cluster.

The PCR made use of 60 Vbeta and 13 Jbeta primers. Only in-frame clones appear in the TCRdb table, and some are missing; sequencing was by immunoSEQ multiplex PCR. The sample holds about 99,000 clones, 75% to 80% seen once. On this clone: What it binds is not known.

Overall study results and limits: Analysis was carried out at a later point, and it linked a missense DCLRE1C variant to TCR beta V- and J-gene trimming. What TCR beta sequences reportedly achieved was accurate prediction of HLA-A and HLA-B alleles in most subjects.

Germline trimming cut 6 bases from V and 2 bases from J; bases unmatched to any gene: 9. This CDR3 spans 16 amino acids. Germline values: CDR1 MDHEN, CDR2 SYDVKM. Source material: PBMCs. The sequence was collected from a man aged 60-69 years in good health and CMV-seropositive. This chain joins TRBV28 and TRBJ1-1, with 10 bases that match TRBD1. This CDR3 is CASRTTGTGDNTEAFF. The CDR3, as DNA: TGTGCCAGCAGAACTACAGGGACAGGGGATAACACTGAAGCTTTCTTT.